These 18 T cell receptor beta chains were all obtained from the same sample, sequenced in a study of naive and memory T cell subsets. Two oligonucleotides, mixed equimolar, formed the beta constant-region primer covering TRBC1 and TRBC2. Each CDR3 protein gets one entry after TCRdb re-called the UMI-ligation and nested PCR reads with MiXCR. Altogether 140,000 to 150,000 distinct CDR3 sequences are present, about 15% being singletons, with the ten largest covering roughly 0.14%. The sample taken for sequencing was naive CD4+ T cells from blood. These receptors all come from a human donor in good health.

This clonotype was observed a handful of times. J is TRBJ1-4 and V is TRBV10-3; 9 bases align to TRBD1. The CDR3 contains 12 residues. Germline V CDR1 and CDR2: ENHRY, SYGVKD. The V gene end was trimmed by 6 bases and the J gene end by 11 bases; junction bases not matched to a gene: 4. The CDR3 DNA is TGTGCCATCAGCCGGGACAGGGAGAAACTGTTTTTT. Translation gives CAISRDREKLFF.

The gene calls are TRBV14 and TRBJ2-1; 12 nucleotides line up with TRBD2. Unmatched junction bases numbered 19, after V lost 10 bases and J lost 9 bases. Germline lookup yields CDR1 SGHDN and CDR2 FVKESK. The CDR3 runs to 17 residues. CDR3 in amino acids: CATSRGDTSGGRGEQFF. CDR3 coding DNA: TGTGCCACCTCCCGCGGGGACACTAGCGGGGGGCGAGGTGAGCAGTTCTTC.

The chain couples TRBV3-1 to TRBJ2-1, with 10 bases identical to TRBD2. The germline gives CDR1 LGHDT, CDR2 YNNKEL (reference sequence). There are 13 residues in the CDR3. Losses at the gene ends were 8 bases for V and 6 bases for J; bases not matched to a gene: 4. Written as DNA, the CDR3 is TGTGCCAGCTTGCTAGCGGGAGTCAATGAGCAGTTCTTC. It yields the protein CASLLAGVNEQFF.

This clonotype was picked up a small number of times. CDR3 in DNA: TGCAGCGTTGAACAGGGGGCAAGACCGGGCGAGCAGTACTTC. Translating gives CSVEQGARPGEQYF. This chain connects TRBV29-1 to TRBJ2-7; the match to TRBD1 covers 8 bases. Germline CDR1 reads SQVTM; CDR2 reads ANQGSEA. The V and J ends lost 2 bases and 6 bases, in that order; junction bases with no gene match: 9. The CDR3 extends over 14 amino acids.

V is TRBV29-1 and J is TRBJ2-7; 8 bases are a match to TRBD1. The J segment lost 10 bases and the V segment lost 7 bases, leaving 12 bases of the junction unmatched. The CDR3 sequence is 12 residues long. Per the germline V gene, CDR1 is SQVTM and CDR2 is ANQGSEA. The CDR3 spells CSAQYGQGGQYF. The CDR3 DNA is TGCAGCGCCCAGTACGGACAGGGAGGACAGTACTTC.

This sequence joins TRBV7-2 and TRBJ2-3; D is unclear. In germline, CDR1 is SGHTA, CDR2 FQGNSA. V was trimmed by 4 bases and J by 4 bases, leaving 3 bases between them. The CDR3 is made up of 11 amino acids. The DNA for the CDR3 is TGTGCCAGCAGCTGTCCAGATACGCAGTATTTT. It is translated as CASSCPDTQYF.

This chain uses TRBV20-1 with TRBJ2-7, with a tentative D call TRBD2 (5 bases). Trimming cost V 0 bases and J 7 bases, with 13 bases left between them. The CDR3 has 13 amino acids. Germline V lookup: CDR1 DFQATT, CDR2 SNEGSKA (reference sequence). Written as DNA, the CDR3 is TGCAGTGCTAGAGAATACGTGAGGGAAGAGCAGTACTTC. Protein sequence: CSAREYVREEQYF.

The chain is built from TRBV3-1 and TRBJ2-7, with D perhaps matching TRBD1 (6 bases). Trimming took 10 bases from V and 2 from J, leaving 15 bases between them. The germline V gene encodes CDR1 LGHDT and CDR2 YNNKEL (reference sequence). This CDR3 spans 13 amino acids. The CDR3 DNA reads as TGTGCCACTTACTCCCGGGACACCTACGAGCAGTACTTC. Its protein product is CATYSRDTYEQYF.

The chain employs TRBV3-1 and TRBJ1-3; D is unresolved. V gave up 1 base and J gave up 6 bases, with 13 bases separating them. CDR1 LGHDT and CDR2 YNNKEL come from the germline V gene (reference sequence). The CDR3 sequence is 15 residues long. CDR3 in amino acids: CASSQAAGASNTIYF. CDR3 nucleotides: TGTGCCAGCAGCCAAGCGGCGGGCGCGTCAAACACCATATATTTT.

V is TRBV18 and J is TRBJ2-7; D call uncertain. Germline V lookup: CDR1 KGHSH, CDR2 LQKENI. This CDR3 has 12 amino acids. Trimming took 2 bases from V and 3 from J, leaving 5 bases between them. The CDR3 sequence is CASSPNSYEQYF. The DNA for the CDR3 is TGTGCCAGCTCACCAAACAGCTACGAGCAGTACTTC.

V and J are TRBV19 and TRBJ2-5; 10 bases fit TRBD2. Germline CDR1 reads LNHDA; CDR2 reads SQIVND (reference sequence). The CDR3 has 15 amino acids. The V gene end was trimmed by 1 base and the J gene end by 4 bases; junction bases not matched to a gene: 3. The CDR3 is CASSIGSGRGETQYF. CDR3 nucleotide sequence: TGTGCCAGTAGTATAGGAAGCGGGAGGGGAGAGACCCAGTACTTC.

The rearrangement joins TRBV30 to TRBJ2-3; the D is unclear. The germline CDR1 and CDR2 sequences are GTSNPN and SVGIG (reference sequence). Deletions cut 3 bases from V and 7 bases from J, with 5 bases between. The CDR3 runs to 10 residues. In nucleotides, the CDR3 is TGTGCCTGGAGGGGGAATACGCAGTATTTT. It translates to CAWRGNTQYF.

V usage is TRBV25-1 and J usage is TRBJ2-3, with 9 bases aligning to TRBD2. The germline V gene encodes CDR1 MGHDK and CDR2 SYGVNS. The CDR3 consists of 15 residues. J was trimmed by 6 bases and V by 2 bases; bases with no gene match: 6. CDR3 in amino acids: CASSELSGRSDTQYF. The DNA for the CDR3 is TGTGCCAGCAGTGAACTTAGCGGGAGAAGTGATACGCAGTATTTT.

The V and J genes are TRBV15 and TRBJ2-5; the D gene could be TRBD1 or TRBD2 (5 bases each). There are 16 residues in the CDR3. Per the germline V gene, CDR1 is LNHNV and CDR2 is YYDKDF (reference sequence). Trimming shortened V by 1 base and J by 2 bases, and 14 bases separated the two germline ends. The CDR3 DNA sequence: TGTGCCACCAGCAGAGGTACCCAAGGGGAGCAAGAGACCCAGTACTTC. The encoded protein is CATSRGTQGEQETQYF.

The chain is built from TRBV5-6 and TRBJ2-2; D is unresolved. This CDR3 is built from 15 residues. Trimming shortened V by 0 bases and J by 4 bases, and 10 bases separated the two germline ends. CDR1 is SGHDT and CDR2 is YYEEEE in the germline V gene. The CDR3 nucleotides read TGTGCCAGCAGCTTGGTGGCTCTCTCCACCGGGGAGCTGTTTTTT. It is translated as CASSLVALSTGELFF. The full variable domain, in which reference TRBV5-6 and TRBJ2-2 provide the parts outside the CDR3, is DAGVTQSPTHLIKTRGQQVTLRCSPKSGHDTVSWYQQALGQGPQFIFQYYEEEERQRGNFPDRFSGHQFPNYSSELNVNALLLGDSALYLCASSLVALSTGELFFGEGSRLTVL.

This clonotype was counted only a few times. V gene TRBV18 combines with J gene TRBJ2-1; 9 positions match TRBD1. J lost 4 bases, V lost 4 bases, and 5 bases had no gene match. Germline assignment: CDR1 KGHSH and CDR2 LQKENI. This CDR3 comprises 15 residues. The CDR3 nucleotides are TGTGCCAGCTCACTCGGGACAGGGACTTACAATGAGCAGTTCTTC. This encodes CASSLGTGTYNEQFF.

This chain connects TRBV30 to TRBJ2-1, with D possibly being TRBD1 or TRBD2 (5 bases each). CDR1 and CDR2 from the germline V gene are GTSNPN and SVGIG (reference sequence). This CDR3 is 15 amino acids long. Trimming left V 0 bases short and J 4 bases short, with 13 bases between. The CDR3: CAWSVDSRGYNEQFF. CDR3 nucleotide sequence: TGTGCCTGGAGTGTAGACAGCCGAGGGTACAATGAGCAGTTCTTC.

This chain links TRBV5-1 with TRBJ1-4; D may be TRBD1 (6 bases). The germline gives CDR1 SGHRS, CDR2 YFSETQ. Trimming pared 4 bases from V and 3 bases from J, leaving 16 bases between. The CDR3 is made up of 16 amino acids. CDR3 DNA sequence: TGCGCCAGCAGCCTGTTCCCCGGGACACCTAATGAAAAACTGTTTTTT. This codes for CASSLFPGTPNEKLFF.